A single sample gave rise to the 16 T cell receptor beta chains below, sequenced in a study of shared clonotypes between healthy human individuals. Here immunoSEQ multiplex PCR was the method, and the copy in TCRdb shows in-frame clones only, minus some. The sample has about 1.5 million clones; around 98% are singletons. Material for sequencing was naive CD4+ T cells sorted from blood. Subset specified: CD45RA+ positively selected. The source is a man aged 25-40 years in good health.

This chain connects TRBV11-2 to TRBJ1-1, with TRBD1 identical over 8 bases. Trimming at V came to 5 bases and at J to 0 bases, leaving 5 bases not matched to a gene. The CDR3 has 15 amino acids. The germline gives CDR1 SGHAT, CDR2 FQNNGV. The CDR3 sequence: CASSRLRGLNTEAFF. CDR3 nucleotides: TGTGCCAGCAGCCGACTCAGGGGGCTGAACACTGAAGCTTTCTTT.

Concerning this clone itself: Other DNA sequences from this sample encode an identical CDR3 as well. The V and J genes are TRBV5-1 and TRBJ2-1; D is ambiguous. Germline V gives CDR1 SGHRS, CDR2 YFSETQ. Trimming cost V 0 bases and J 4 bases, with 5 bases left between them. The CDR3 loop spans 13 amino acids. In DNA, the CDR3 is TGCGCCAGCAGCTTGGCACAGTACAATGAGCAGTTCTTC. Translation: CASSLAQYNEQFF.

The chain is built from TRBV9 and TRBJ2-2; D not certain. Germline CDR1 SGDLS, CDR2 YYNGEE. The CDR3 spans 15 residues. V was pared by 3 bases and J by 4 bases, with 13 bases between. CDR3 DNA sequence: TGTGCCAGCAGCGCACGACTCGGTGCCACCGGGGAGCTGTTTTTT. Its translation: CASSARLGATGELFF.

The chain links TRBV7-8 to TRBJ2-3; TRBD2 might be the D (6 bases). V lost 5 bases and J lost 0, with 21 bases in between. In germline, CDR1 is SGHVS, CDR2 FQNEAQ. The CDR3 contains 18 residues. This CDR3 is CASSQASYGGASTDTQYF. As DNA, the CDR3 is TGTGCCAGCAGCCAAGCGAGTTACGGGGGTGCAAGCACAGATACGCAGTATTTT.

This CDR3 is CASSYSWGGGNTIYF. DNA for the CDR3: TGTGCCAGCAGTTATTCTTGGGGCGGTGGAAACACCATATATTTT. The chain couples TRBV2 to TRBJ1-3; tentatively, D is TRBD1 (5 bases). Trimming took 5 bases from V and 3 from J, leaving 14 bases between them. The CDR3 runs to 15 residues. Germline CDR1 reads SNHLY; CDR2 reads FYNNEI.

The sample holds one count of this clone. The chain couples TRBV28 to TRBJ2-7; 8 bases match TRBD2. CDR1 and CDR2 from the germline V gene are MDHEN and SYDVKM. CDR3 length: 13 amino acids. V was clipped by 10 bases and J by 1 base; unmatched bases: 6. The CDR3, as DNA: TGTGCCACCAAGCGGGAGAGATCCTACGAGCAGTACTTC. Its protein is CATKRERSYEQYF. Combining the CDR3 with reference TRBV28 and TRBJ2-7 gives the whole variable domain DVKVTQSSRYLVKRTGEKVFLECVQDMDHENMFWYRQDPGLGLRLIYFSYDVKMKEKGDIPEGYSVSREKKERFSLILESASTNQTSMYLCATKRERSYEQYFGPGTRLTVT.

V is TRBV10-3 and J is TRBJ2-1, with TRBD1 matching over 11 bases. Germline lookup yields CDR1 ENHRY and CDR2 SYGVKD. This CDR3 comprises 15 residues. V dropped 0 bases and J dropped 9; count of bases not matched to a gene: 4. In DNA, the CDR3 is TGTGCCATCAGTGAGTCGGGACAGGGGGGTCCTGAGCAGTTCTTC. Translated, it gives CAISESGQGGPEQFF.

On this clone itself: The same CDR3 can be traced to other DNA sequences in this sample. This chain uses TRBV18 with TRBJ2-2; TRBD2 matches 11 bases. After removal of 3 bases from V and 1 base from J, the junction contained 1 base not matched to a gene. Germline-derived CDR1 and CDR2 are KGHSH and LQKENI. The CDR3 is 16 amino acids. The DNA for the CDR3 is TGTGCCAGCTCACCGCTAGCGGGAGGGAACACCGGGGAGCTGTTTTTT. The encoded protein is CASSPLAGGNTGELFF.

This clone was seen once. The rearrangement joins TRBV30 to TRBJ2-7, with TRBD1 matching 8 bases. Germline V gives CDR1 GTSNPN, CDR2 SVGIG (reference sequence). The CDR3 length is 12 residues. The ends lost 3 bases at V and 3 bases at J; junction bases unmatched: 1. For the CDR3, the DNA is TGTGCCTGGAGGACAGGGGTCTACGAGCAGTACTTC. Residues: CAWRTGVYEQYF. Full variable domain (rest looked up from reference TRBV30 and TRBJ2-7): SQTIHQWPATLVQPVGSPLSLECTVEGTSNPNLYWYRQAAGRGLQLLFYSVGIGQISSEVPQNLSASRPQDRQFILSSKKLLLSDSGFYLCAWRTGVYEQYFGPGTRLTVT.

In the case of this clone: The sample carries other DNA sequences with the same CDR3. The chain links TRBV14 to TRBJ1-1; D not certain. Germline V gene data show CDR1 as SGHDN and CDR2 as FVKESK. CDR3 length equals 13 residues. The germline V and J ends were trimmed by 1 base and 1 base, with 4 bases remaining between them. CDR3 DNA: TGTGCCAGCAGCCAAGGCGGGAACACTGAAGCTTTCTTT. Encoded protein: CASSQGGNTEAFF.

The gene calls are TRBV5-1 and TRBJ2-5; 13 bases align to TRBD2. The length of the CDR3 is 15 residues. The V gene's germline CDR1 is SGHRS and CDR2 YFSETQ. The trim removed 5 bases at V and 5 bases at J, leaving 6 bases unmatched. The CDR3 bases are TGCGCCAGCAGACGGACTAGCGGGGGCCCGGAGACCCAGTACTTC. Protein sequence: CASRRTSGGPETQYF.

This clone appeared a single time. The chain has TRBV7-2 and TRBJ2-1; 8 bases map to TRBD2. The V segment lost 5 bases and the J segment 3 bases; nucleotides outside the gene matches: 6. The CDR3 is made up of 15 amino acids. CDR1 and CDR2 (germline): SGHTA, FQGNSA. The CDR3, as DNA: TGTGCCAGCAGCCCCCCGGCGGGAGGCTACAATGAGCAGTTCTTC. It translates to CASSPPAGGYNEQFF.

The V gene is TRBV11-3, the J gene TRBJ2-1; possible D gene TRBD1, 6 bases. The germline V and J ends were trimmed by 5 bases and 1 base, with 15 bases remaining between them. Germline lookup yields CDR1 SGHNT and CDR2 YENEEA. This CDR3 is 16 amino acids long. CDR3 nucleotide sequence: TGTGCCAGCAGCCTTCCCGGGACAACGTCCTACAATGAGCAGTTCTTC. Translation gives CASSLPGTTSYNEQFF.

This chain connects TRBV5-1 to TRBJ2-6; D is undetermined. V lost 7 bases to trimming and J lost 4 bases, with 12 bases between them. CDR1 SGHRS and CDR2 YFSETQ come from the germline V gene. The CDR3 length is 14 residues. CDR3 sequence reads: CASDWGSGANVLTF. In DNA, the CDR3 is TGCGCCAGCGATTGGGGTTCAGGGGCCAACGTCCTGACTTTC.

The chain combines TRBV5-1 with TRBJ2-3, with 7 bases identical to TRBD1. Germline assignment: CDR1 SGHRS and CDR2 YFSETQ. The trim removed 6 bases at V and 0 bases at J, leaving 16 bases unmatched. CDR3 length: 18 residues. CDR3 sequence (DNA): TGCGCCAGCACAGCACATTCTCAGACAGGGATCAGCACAGATACGCAGTATTTT. Translated, it gives CASTAHSQTGISTDTQYF.

The V gene is TRBV27, the J gene TRBJ1-1, with D hard to call. The V end lost 3 bases, the J end lost 2 bases, and 16 bases lay between the germline ends. CDR1 and CDR2 (germline): MNHEY, SMNVEV (reference sequence). The CDR3 runs to 16 residues. CDR3 protein: CASSFRGRVSNTEAFF. CDR3 in DNA: TGTGCCAGCAGTTTCCGCGGCAGAGTATCAAACACTGAAGCTTTCTTT.